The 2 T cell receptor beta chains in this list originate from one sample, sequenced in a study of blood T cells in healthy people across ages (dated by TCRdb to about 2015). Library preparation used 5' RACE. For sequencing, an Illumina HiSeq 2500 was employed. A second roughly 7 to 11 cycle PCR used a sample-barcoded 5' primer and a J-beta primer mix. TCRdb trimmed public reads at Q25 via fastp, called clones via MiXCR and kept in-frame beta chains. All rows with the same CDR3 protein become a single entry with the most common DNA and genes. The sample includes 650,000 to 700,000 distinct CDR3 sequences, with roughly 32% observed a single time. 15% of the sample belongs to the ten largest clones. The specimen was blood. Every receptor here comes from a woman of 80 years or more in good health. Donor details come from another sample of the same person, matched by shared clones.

The chain's CDR3 is CASKLNSDEQFF. CDR3 bases: TGCGCCAGCAAACTTAACAGCGATGAGCAGTTCTTC. V usage is TRBV5-1 and J usage is TRBJ2-1; D unresolved. The length of the CDR3 is 12 residues. The V end lost 6 bases, the J end lost 8 bases, and 12 bases lay between the germline ends. Germline V CDR1 and CDR2: SGHRS, YFSETQ. Using reference TRBV5-1 and TRBJ2-1 for the parts outside the CDR3, the full variable domain is KAGVTQTPRYLIKTRGQQVTLSCSPISGHRSVSWYQQTPGQGLQFLFEYFSETQRNKGNFPGRFSGRQFSNSRSEMNVSTLELGDSALYLCASKLNSDEQFFGPGTRLTVL.

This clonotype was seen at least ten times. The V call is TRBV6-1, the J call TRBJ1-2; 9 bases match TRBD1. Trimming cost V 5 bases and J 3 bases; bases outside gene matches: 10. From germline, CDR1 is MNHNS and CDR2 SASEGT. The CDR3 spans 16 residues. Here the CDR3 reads CASSPGTGTAYYGYTF. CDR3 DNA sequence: TGTGCCAGCAGTCCCGGGACAGGGACGGCCTACTATGGCTACACCTTC.